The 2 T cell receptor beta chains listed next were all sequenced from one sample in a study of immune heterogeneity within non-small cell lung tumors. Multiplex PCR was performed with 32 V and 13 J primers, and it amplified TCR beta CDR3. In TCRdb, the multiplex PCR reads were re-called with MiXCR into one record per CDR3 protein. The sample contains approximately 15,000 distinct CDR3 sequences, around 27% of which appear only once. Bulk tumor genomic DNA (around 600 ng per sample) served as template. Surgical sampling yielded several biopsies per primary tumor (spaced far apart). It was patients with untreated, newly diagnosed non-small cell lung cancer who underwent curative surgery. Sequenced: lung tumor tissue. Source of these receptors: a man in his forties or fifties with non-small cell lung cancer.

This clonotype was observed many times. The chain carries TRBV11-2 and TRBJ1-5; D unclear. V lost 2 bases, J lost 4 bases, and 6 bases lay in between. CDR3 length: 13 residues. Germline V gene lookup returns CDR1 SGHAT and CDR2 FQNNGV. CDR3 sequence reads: CASSLSFNQPQHF. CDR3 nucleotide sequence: TGTGCCAGCAGCTTATCCTTTAATCAGCCCCAGCATTTT. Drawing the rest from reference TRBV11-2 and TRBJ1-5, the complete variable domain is EAGVAQSPRYKIIEKRQSVAFWCNPISGHATLYWYQQILGQGPKLLIQFQNNGVVDDSQLPKDRFSAERLKGVDSTLKIQPAKLEDSAVYLCASSLSFNQPQHFGDGTRLSIL.

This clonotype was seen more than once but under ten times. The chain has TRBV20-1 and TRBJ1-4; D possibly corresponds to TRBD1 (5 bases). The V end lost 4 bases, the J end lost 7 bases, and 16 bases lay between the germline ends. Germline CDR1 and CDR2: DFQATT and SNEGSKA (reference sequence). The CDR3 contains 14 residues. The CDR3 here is CSAKLGVGFEKLFF. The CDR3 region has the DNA TGCAGTGCTAAATTGGGGGTGGGGTTTGAAAAACTGTTTTTT.